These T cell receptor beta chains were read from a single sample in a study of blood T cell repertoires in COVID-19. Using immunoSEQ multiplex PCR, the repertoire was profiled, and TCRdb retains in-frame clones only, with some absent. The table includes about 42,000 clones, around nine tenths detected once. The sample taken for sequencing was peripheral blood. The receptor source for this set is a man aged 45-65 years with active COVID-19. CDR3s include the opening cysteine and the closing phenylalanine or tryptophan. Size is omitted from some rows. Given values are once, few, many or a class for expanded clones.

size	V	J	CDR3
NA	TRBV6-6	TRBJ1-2	CASSFSVLYGYTF
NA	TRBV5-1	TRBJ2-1	CASSFGQGGFTYNEQFF
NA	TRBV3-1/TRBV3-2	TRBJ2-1	CASSQESSGRRPPYNEQFF
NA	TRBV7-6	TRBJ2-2	CASSLLSAANTGELFF
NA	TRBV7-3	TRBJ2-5	CASSSTTSPETQYF
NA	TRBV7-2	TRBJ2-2	CASSLATGPGELFF
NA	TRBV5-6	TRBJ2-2	CASSASNTGELFF
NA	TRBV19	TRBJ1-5	CATGNFGSSNQPQHF
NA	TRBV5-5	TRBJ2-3	CASSLGSSATDTQYF
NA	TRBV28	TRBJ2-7	CASSFRGGGPYEQYF
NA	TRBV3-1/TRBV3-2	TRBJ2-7	CASSSGLAEFYEQYF
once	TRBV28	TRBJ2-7	CASSLKERRGYEQYF
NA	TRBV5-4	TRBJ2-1	CASSPTSVREQFF
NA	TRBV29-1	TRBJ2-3	CSAPGGTTDTQYF
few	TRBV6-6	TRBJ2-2	CASKPTSANTGELFF
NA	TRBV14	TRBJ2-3	CASSQILAVTDTQYF
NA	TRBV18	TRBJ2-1	CASSRTQGFGGYNEQFF
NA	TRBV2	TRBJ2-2	CASSRAGRTGELFF
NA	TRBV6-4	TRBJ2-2	CASSDYSGNTGELFF
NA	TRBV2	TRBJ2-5	CASSSDRTRRETQYF
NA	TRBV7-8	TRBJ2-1	CASSSGLAGVDNEQFF
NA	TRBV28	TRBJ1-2	CASSLSLGTVNGYTF
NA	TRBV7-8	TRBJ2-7	CASSPHLGDRRTYEQYF
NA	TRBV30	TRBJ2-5	CAWSVGGGAFVETQYF
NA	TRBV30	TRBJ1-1	CAWSATPAFF
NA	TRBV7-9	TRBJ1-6	CASSLSSYNSPLHF
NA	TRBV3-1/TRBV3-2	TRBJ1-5	CASSLGQSNQPQHF
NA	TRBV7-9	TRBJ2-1	CASSSQRGVNEQFF
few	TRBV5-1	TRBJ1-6	CASSLDTGPESPLHF